A selection of T cell receptor beta chains follows, all from one sample in a study of Ad26.COV2.S vaccination and SARS-CoV-2 variants. The table came from immunoSEQ multiplex PCR; TCRdb's copy has only in-frame clones and leaves some out. The table shows around 300,000 clones, with about nine tenths occurring only once. The sequencing used peripheral blood, collected in a trial of Ad26.COV2.S vaccine versus placebo. The receptors here all came from a person between 18 and 60 years old who received the Ad26.COV2.S COVID-19 vaccine or a placebo. CDR3s include the opening cysteine and the closing phenylalanine or tryptophan. A D gene is named only where the DNA matches it firmly. The listing skips clone size in some rows; elsewhere it reads once, few, many or a size class.

clone_size | j_call | v_call | d_call | cdr3_length | cdr3_aa | cdr3_nt
once | TRBJ2-1 | TRBV2 | TRBD2 | 14 | CASAPLAADNEQFF | TGTGCCAGCGCTCCACTAGCGGCGGACAATGAGCAGTTCTTC
- | TRBJ1-5 | TRBV9 | TRBD1 | 15 | CASSVGDRGLGPQHF | TGTGCCAGCAGCGTAGGGGACAGGGGCCTCGGGCCCCAGCATTTT
- | TRBJ1-5 | TRBV7-8 | - | 15 | CASSLQGYSNQPQHF | TGTGCCAGCAGCTTACAGGGGTATAGCAATCAGCCCCAGCATTTT
- | TRBJ2-1 | TRBV6-5 | - | 14 | CASSYSPGNNEQFF | TGTGCCAGCAGTTACTCTCCCGGGAACAATGAGCAGTTCTTC
- | TRBJ2-2 | TRBV6-5 | - | 16 | CASSYLSGANTGELFF | TGTGCCAGCAGTTACCTTAGCGGTGCGAACACCGGGGAGCTGTTTTTT
few | TRBJ2-6 | TRBV6-5 | - | 13 | CASRKSGANVLTF | TGTGCCAGCAGAAAATCTGGGGCCAACGTCCTGACTTTC
- | TRBJ2-5 | TRBV7-3 | - | 14 | CASSLGGNQETQYF | TGTGCCAGCAGCCTAGGGGGAAACCAAGAGACCCAGTACTTC
- | TRBJ2-7 | TRBV5-4 | TRBD1 | 13 | CASSLGDRYEQYF | TGTGCCAGCAGCTTGGGGGACAGATACGAGCAGTACTTC
- | TRBJ2-7 | TRBV19 | - | 13 | CASSIYEGYEQYF | TGTGCCAGTAGTATTTACGAGGGCTACGAGCAGTACTTC
- | TRBJ2-1 | TRBV28 | TRBD2 | 16 | CASSPLRTSGYNEQFF | TGTGCCAGCAGTCCCCTCCGGACTAGCGGATACAATGAGCAGTTCTTC
- | TRBJ1-2 | TRBV28 | - | 15 | CASSSTREPRNLDTF | TGTGCCAGCAGTTCGACCAGGGAGCCGCGTAATTTGGACACCTTC
- | TRBJ2-5 | TRBV5-1 | TRBD2 | 15 | CATATSGGTQETQYF | TGCGCCACCGCCACTAGCGGGGGCACCCAAGAGACCCAGTACTTC
- | TRBJ1-1 | TRBV7-9 | - | 18 | CASTQGGGDSTMRTEAFF | TGTGCCAGCACCCAGGGAGGGGGAGATTCCACCATGAGGACTGAAGCTTTCTTT
- | TRBJ2-4 | TRBV6-5 | TRBD2 | 13 | CASTVAGRNIQYF | TGTGCCAGCACGGTAGCGGGAAGGAACATTCAGTACTTC
- | TRBJ2-5 | TRBV13 | - | 14 | CASSSGTPGETQYF | TGTGCCAGCAGCTCCGGGACCCCCGGGGAGACCCAGTACTTC
- | TRBJ1-2 | TRBV5-4 | TRBD1 | 14 | CASSFGDRSYGYTF | TGTGCCAGCAGCTTTGGGGACAGGAGCTATGGCTACACCTTC
- | TRBJ2-7 | TRBV9 | TRBD2 | 15 | CASSPALAGSYEQYF | TGTGCCAGCAGCCCTGCCCTAGCGGGGTCCTACGAGCAGTACTTC
- | TRBJ1-5 | TRBV7-2 | TRBD1 | 15 | CASSLDRGSNQPQHF | TGTGCCAGCAGCTTGGACAGGGGAAGCAATCAGCCCCAGCATTTT
few | TRBJ2-1 | TRBV30 | - | 11 | CAWSSGLPQFF | TGTGCCTGGTCAAGCGGACTACCGCAGTTCTTC
- | TRBJ2-7 | TRBV2 | - | 15 | CASNPLGVSSYEQYF | TGTGCCAGCAACCCACTAGGGGTCTCTTCCTACGAGCAGTACTTC
- | TRBJ2-7 | TRBV5-1 | - | 12 | CASSLTSYEQYF | TGCGCCAGCAGCTTAACTAGCTACGAGCAGTACTTC
few | TRBJ2-6 | TRBV4-3 | - | 16 | CASSQDGFSGANVLTF | TGCGCCAGCAGCCAAGACGGGTTCTCTGGGGCCAACGTCCTGACTTTC
- | TRBJ2-2 | TRBV10-3 | TRBD2 | 16 | CAISWTLAGNTGELFF | TGTGCCATCAGTTGGACTCTAGCGGGGAACACCGGGGAGCTGTTTTTT
- | TRBJ2-7 | TRBV3-1/TRBV3-2 | - | 14 | CASSQFGTTYEQYF | TGTGCCAGCAGCCAATTTGGCACCACCTACGAGCAGTACTTC
- | TRBJ2-7 | TRBV30 | TRBD2 | 15 | CAWSQGLAGGTEQYF | TGTGCCTGGAGCCAGGGTCTAGCGGGAGGGACCGAGCAGTACTTC
- | TRBJ1-2 | TRBV7-3 | TRBD1 | 12 | CATGTAGNGYTF | TGTGCCACCGGGACAGCCGGCAATGGCTACACCTTC
- | TRBJ2-2 | TRBV28 | - | 13 | CATCGSPTGELFF | TGTGCCACTTGTGGGAGTCCCACCGGGGAGCTGTTTTTT
- | TRBJ1-2 | TRBV28 | - | 13 | CASSWSGPYGYTF | TGTGCCAGCAGTTGGTCTGGCCCCTATGGCTACACCTTC
- | TRBJ2-1 | TRBV7-2 | TRBD2 | 13 | CASTGTSRNEQFF | TGTGCCAGCACCGGGACTAGTCGCAATGAGCAGTTCTTC
- | TRBJ1-1 | TRBV7-3 | - | 14 | CASSLMQGNTEAFF | TGTGCCAGCAGCTTAATGCAGGGAAACACTGAAGCTTTCTTT
- | TRBJ1-1 | TRBV7-2 | - | 13 | CASSFKGNTEAFF | TGTGCCAGCAGCTTTAAGGGGAACACTGAAGCTTTCTTT
- | TRBJ2-2 | TRBV7-3 | TRBD2 | 19 | CASSLRLAGAITNTGELFF | TGTGCCAGCAGCTTAAGGCTAGCGGGAGCAATTACGAACACCGGGGAGCTGTTTTTT
- | TRBJ1-6 | TRBV27 | - | 13 | CASSLHGNSPLHF | TGTGCCAGCAGTCTACACGGTAATTCACCCCTCCACTTT
- | TRBJ2-3 | TRBV3-1/TRBV3-2 | - | 16 | CASSQAVRRLTDTQYF | TGTGCCAGCAGCCAAGCAGTCCGGAGACTCACAGATACGCAGTATTTT
- | TRBJ2-2 | TRBV5-1 | TRBD1 | 18 | CASSWPQPGQVYTGELFF | TGCGCCAGCAGTTGGCCCCAACCGGGACAGGTATACACCGGGGAGCTGTTTTTT
- | TRBJ1-3 | TRBV3-1/TRBV3-2 | TRBD1 | 16 | CASSQGGDRAGNTIYF | TGTGCCAGCAGCCAAGGGGGGGACAGAGCTGGAAACACCATATATTTT
once | TRBJ2-1 | TRBV28 | - | 13 | CASSPTAATEQFF | TGTGCCAGCAGTCCCACCGCAGCGACTGAGCAGTTCTTC
few | TRBJ1-3 | TRBV9 | - | 14 | CASSVSGYGNTIYF | TGTGCCAGCAGCGTGTCAGGGTACGGAAACACCATATATTTT
- | TRBJ2-7 | TRBV25-1 | TRBD1 | 15 | CASSGTDRTTYEQYF | TGTGCCAGCAGTGGGACGGACAGGACGACCTACGAGCAGTACTTC
- | TRBJ1-2 | TRBV9 | - | 16 | CASSALATAPVGGYTF | TGTGCCAGCAGCGCTCTTGCCACAGCCCCGGTTGGTGGCTACACCTTC
once | TRBJ1-2 | TRBV12-3/TRBV12-4 | - | 13 | CASSSTDTYGYTF | TGTGCCAGCAGTTCGACAGATACCTATGGCTACACCTTC
few | TRBJ1-2 | TRBV7-8 | - | 14 | CASSFRTGNYGYTF | TGTGCCAGCAGCTTTCGGACTGGTAACTATGGCTACACCTTC
- | TRBJ1-2 | TRBV6-5 | - | 15 | CASSYLDSTRYGYTF | TGTGCCAGCAGTTACTTGGACAGTACCAGATATGGCTACACCTTC